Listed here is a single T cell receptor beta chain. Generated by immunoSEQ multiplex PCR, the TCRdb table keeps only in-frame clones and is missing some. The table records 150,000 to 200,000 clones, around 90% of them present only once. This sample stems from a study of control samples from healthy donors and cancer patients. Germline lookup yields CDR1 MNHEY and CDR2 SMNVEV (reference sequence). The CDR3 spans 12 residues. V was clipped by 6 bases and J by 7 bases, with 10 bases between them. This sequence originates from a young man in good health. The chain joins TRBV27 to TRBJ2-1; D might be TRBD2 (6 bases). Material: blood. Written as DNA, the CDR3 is TGTGCCAGCAGGACTAGTTATAATGAGCAGTTCTTC. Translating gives CASRTSYNEQFF.